This T cell receptor beta chain was sequenced for a study of blood T cell repertoires in COVID-19. Study summary: Samples of COVID-19 (acute and convalescent) were obtained from the United States, Italy and Spain. PBMCs, B-cell-depleted T cells, or T cells provided the cDNA or gDNA that made up the material.

In the study's own analysis: Nucleated cell number was recorded as an estimate derived from reference gene primer amplification. Sequenced by immunoSEQ multiplex PCR; TCRdb stores in-frame clones only, minus some. For V, J and clone size, that table is used; D and trimming come from the DNA. The data contain about 140,000 clones, 75% to 90% of them singletons. V dropped 5 bases and J dropped 3 bases, with 5 bases sitting between them. This CDR3 comprises 12 residues. J is TRBJ1-5 and V is TRBV12-3 or TRBV12-4; D is unclear. The receptor was derived from a man aged 55 to 69 with active or convalescent COVID-19. The sequenced sample was peripheral blood. The chain's CDR3 is CASSTFNQPQHF. Here the CDR3 DNA reads TGTGCCAGCAGTACTTTCAATCAGCCCCAGCATTTT.